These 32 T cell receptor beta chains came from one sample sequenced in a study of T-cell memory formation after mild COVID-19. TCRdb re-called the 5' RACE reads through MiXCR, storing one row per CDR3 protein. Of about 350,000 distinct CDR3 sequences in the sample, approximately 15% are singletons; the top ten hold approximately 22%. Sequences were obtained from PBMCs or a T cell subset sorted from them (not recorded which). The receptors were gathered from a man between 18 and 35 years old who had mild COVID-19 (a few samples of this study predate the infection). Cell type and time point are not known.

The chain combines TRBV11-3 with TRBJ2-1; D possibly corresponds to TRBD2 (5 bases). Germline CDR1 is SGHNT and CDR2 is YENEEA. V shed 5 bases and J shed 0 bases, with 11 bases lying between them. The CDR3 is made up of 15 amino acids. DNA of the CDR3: TGTGCCAGCAGCCCCCCGGGGAGCTCCTACAATGAGCAGTTCTTC. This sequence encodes CASSPPGSSYNEQFF.

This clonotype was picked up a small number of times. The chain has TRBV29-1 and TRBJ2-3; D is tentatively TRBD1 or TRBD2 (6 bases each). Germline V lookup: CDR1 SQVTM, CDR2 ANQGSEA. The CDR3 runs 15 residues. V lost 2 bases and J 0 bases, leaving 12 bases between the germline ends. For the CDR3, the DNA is TGCAGCGTTGAACGGGGGCACCTTAGCACAGATACGCAGTATTTT. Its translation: CSVERGHLSTDTQYF.

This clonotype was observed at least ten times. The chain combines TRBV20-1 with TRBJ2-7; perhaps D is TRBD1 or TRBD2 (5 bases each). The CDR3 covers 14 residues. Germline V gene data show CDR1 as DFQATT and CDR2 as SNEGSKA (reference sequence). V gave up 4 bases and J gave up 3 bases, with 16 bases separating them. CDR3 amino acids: CSANPGPTSYEQYV. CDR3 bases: TGCAGTGCTAATCCGGGACCGACGAGCTACGAGCAGTACGTC.

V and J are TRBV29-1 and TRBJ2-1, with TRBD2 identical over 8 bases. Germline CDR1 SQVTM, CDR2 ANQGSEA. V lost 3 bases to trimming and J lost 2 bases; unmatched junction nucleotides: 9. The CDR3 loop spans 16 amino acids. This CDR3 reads CSVEDRGGYAYNEQFF. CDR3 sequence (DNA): TGCAGCGTTGAGGACCGCGGGGGGTACGCCTACAATGAGCAGTTCTTC.

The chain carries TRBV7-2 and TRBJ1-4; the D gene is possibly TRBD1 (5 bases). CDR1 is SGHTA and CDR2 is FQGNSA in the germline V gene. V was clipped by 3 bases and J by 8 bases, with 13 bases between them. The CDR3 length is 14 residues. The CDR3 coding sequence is TGTGCCAGCAGCTTGGGGACGGTGGAAGAAAAACTGTTTTTT. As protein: CASSLGTVEEKLFF.

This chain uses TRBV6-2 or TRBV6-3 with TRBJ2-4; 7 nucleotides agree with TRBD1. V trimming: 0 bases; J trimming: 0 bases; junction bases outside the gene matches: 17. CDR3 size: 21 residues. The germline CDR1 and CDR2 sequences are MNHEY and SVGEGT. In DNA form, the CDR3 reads TGTGCCAGCAGTTACTCAGTCGTTTCCTGGCAGGGGGTCGGAGCCAAAAACATTCAGTACTTC. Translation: CASSYSVVSWQGVGAKNIQYF.

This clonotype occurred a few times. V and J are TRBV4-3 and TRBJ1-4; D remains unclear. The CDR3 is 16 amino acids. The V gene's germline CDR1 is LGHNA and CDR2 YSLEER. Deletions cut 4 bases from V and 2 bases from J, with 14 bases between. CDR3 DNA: TGCGCCAGCAGCCCGGACCGGGGAGCCACTAATGAAAAACTGTTTTTT. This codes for CASSPDRGATNEKLFF.

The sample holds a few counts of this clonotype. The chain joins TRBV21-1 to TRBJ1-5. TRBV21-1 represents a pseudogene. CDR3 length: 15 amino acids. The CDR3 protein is CASSKELSCNQPQHF. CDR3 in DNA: TGTGCCAGCAGCAAAGAGCTGTCATGCAATCAGCCCCAGCATTTT.

The CDR3 reads CASSGRDRDYEQYF. The CDR3 DNA sequence: TGTGCCAGCAGCGGCCGGGACAGGGACTACGAGCAGTACTTC. This chain links TRBV21-1 with TRBJ2-7; no check of the table's D call, TRBD1, against the DNA was made. TRBV21-1 corresponds to a pseudogene. This CDR3 is built from 14 residues.

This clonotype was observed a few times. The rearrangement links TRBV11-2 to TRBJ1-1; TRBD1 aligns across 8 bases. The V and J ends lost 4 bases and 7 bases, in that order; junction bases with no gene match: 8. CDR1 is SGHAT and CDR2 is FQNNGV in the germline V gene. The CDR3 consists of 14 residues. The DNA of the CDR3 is TGTGCCAGCAGCTCGCCCAGGGGGCTCGATGAAGCTTTCTTT. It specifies CASSSPRGLDEAFF.

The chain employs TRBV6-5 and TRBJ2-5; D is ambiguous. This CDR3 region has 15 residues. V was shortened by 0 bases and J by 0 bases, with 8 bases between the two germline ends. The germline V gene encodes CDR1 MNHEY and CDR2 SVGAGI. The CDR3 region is CASSYSIAYQETQYF. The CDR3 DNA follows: TGTGCCAGCAGTTACTCAATCGCGTACCAAGAGACCCAGTACTTC.

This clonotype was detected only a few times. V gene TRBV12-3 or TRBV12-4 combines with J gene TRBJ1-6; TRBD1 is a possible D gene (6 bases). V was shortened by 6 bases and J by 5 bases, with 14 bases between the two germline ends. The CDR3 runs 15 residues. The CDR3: CASSPQGQDNSPLHF. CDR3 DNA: TGTGCCAGCAGCCCACAGGGTCAGGATAATTCACCCCTCCACTTT.

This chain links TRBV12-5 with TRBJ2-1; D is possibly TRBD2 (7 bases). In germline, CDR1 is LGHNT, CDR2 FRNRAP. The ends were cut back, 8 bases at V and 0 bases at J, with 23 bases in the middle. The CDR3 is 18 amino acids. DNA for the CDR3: TGTGCTAGTACAATCATCCCTGGGGGGGCGAGCTCCTACAATGAGCAGTTCTTC. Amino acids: CASTIIPGGASSYNEQFF.

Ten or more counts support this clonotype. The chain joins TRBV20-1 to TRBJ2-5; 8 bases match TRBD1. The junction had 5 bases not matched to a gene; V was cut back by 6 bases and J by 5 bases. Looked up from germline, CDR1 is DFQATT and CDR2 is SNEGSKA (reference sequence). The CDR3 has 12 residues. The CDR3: CSASRQGETQYF. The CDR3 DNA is TGCAGTGCCTCGCGACAGGGGGAGACCCAGTACTTC.

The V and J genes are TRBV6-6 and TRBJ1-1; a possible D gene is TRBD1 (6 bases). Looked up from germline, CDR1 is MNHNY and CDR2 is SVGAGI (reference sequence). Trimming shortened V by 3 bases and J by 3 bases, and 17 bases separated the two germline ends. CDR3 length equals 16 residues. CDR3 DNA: TGTGCCAGCAGTTATCGGCGGGGGCCGGGGGACACTGAAGCTTTCTTT. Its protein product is CASSYRRGPGDTEAFF.

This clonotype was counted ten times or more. CDR3 in amino acids: CASSPRQSSYEQYF. CDR3 nucleotides: TGCGCCAGCAGCCCCCGTCAGAGCTCCTACGAGCAGTACTTC. The rearrangement uses TRBV5-1 and TRBJ2-7; D unresolved. The length of the CDR3 is 14 residues. Deletions cut 4 bases from V and 0 bases from J, with 11 bases between. CDR1 SGHRS and CDR2 YFSETQ come from the germline V gene. Variable domain in full (rest from reference TRBV5-1 and TRBJ2-7): KAGVTQTPRYLIKTRGQQVTLSCSPISGHRSVSWYQQTPGQGLQFLFEYFSETQRNKGNFPGRFSGRQFSNSRSEMNVSTLELGDSALYLCASSPRQSSYEQYFGPGTRLTVT.

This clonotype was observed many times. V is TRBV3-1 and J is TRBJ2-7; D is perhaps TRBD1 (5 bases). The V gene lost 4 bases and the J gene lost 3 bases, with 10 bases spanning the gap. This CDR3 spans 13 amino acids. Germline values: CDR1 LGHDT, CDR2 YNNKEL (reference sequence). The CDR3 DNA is TGTGCCAGCAGCCGAGGACACGACTACGAGCAGTACTTC. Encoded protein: CASSRGHDYEQYF.

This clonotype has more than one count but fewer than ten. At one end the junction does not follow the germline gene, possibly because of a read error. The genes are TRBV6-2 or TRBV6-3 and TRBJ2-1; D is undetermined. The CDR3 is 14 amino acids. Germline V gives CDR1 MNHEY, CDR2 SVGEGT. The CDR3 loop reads CASSYSGSNNEQFF. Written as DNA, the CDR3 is TGTGCCAGCAGTTACTCTGGCTCCAACAATGAGCAGTTCTTC.

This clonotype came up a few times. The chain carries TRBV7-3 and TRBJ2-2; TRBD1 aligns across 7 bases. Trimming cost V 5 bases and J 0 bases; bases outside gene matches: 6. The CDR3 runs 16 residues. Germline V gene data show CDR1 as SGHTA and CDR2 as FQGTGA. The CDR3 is CASSRGQAPNTGELFF. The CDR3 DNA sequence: TGTGCCAGCAGCCGTGGACAGGCGCCGAACACCGGGGAGCTGTTTTTT.

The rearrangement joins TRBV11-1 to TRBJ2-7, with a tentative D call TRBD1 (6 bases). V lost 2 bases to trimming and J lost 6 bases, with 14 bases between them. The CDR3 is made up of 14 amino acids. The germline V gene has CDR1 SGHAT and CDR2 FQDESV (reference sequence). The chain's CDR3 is CASSLSGRGIEQYV. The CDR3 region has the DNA TGTGCCAGCAGCTTAAGTGGCAGGGGCATCGAGCAGTACGTC.

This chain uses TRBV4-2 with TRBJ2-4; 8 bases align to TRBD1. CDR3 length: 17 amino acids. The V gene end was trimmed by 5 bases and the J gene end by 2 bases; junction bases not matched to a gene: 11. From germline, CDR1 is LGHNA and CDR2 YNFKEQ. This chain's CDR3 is CASSTQDRGTTKNIQYF. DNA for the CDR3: TGTGCCAGCAGCACACAAGACAGGGGTACTACCAAAAACATTCAGTACTTC.

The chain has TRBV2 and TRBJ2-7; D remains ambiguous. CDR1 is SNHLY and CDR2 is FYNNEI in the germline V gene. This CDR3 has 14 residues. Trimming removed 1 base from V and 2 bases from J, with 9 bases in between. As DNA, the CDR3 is TGTGCCAGCAGTGAAGACTGGAATCCCTACGAGCAGTACTTC. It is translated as CASSEDWNPYEQYF.

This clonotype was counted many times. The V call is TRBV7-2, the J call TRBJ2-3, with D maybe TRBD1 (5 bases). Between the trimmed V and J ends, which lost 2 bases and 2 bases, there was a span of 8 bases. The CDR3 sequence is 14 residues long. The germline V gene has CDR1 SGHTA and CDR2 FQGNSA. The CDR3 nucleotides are TGTGCCAGCAGCTTATTACAGGCCACAGATACGCAGTATTTT. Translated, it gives CASSLLQATDTQYF.

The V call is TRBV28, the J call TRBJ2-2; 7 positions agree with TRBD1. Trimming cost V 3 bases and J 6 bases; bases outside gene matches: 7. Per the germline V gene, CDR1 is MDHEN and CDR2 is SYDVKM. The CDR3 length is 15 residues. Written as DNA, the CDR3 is TGTGCCAGCAGTTTCCGTCCCCAGGGGGCCGGGGAGCTGTTTTTT. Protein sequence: CASSFRPQGAGELFF.

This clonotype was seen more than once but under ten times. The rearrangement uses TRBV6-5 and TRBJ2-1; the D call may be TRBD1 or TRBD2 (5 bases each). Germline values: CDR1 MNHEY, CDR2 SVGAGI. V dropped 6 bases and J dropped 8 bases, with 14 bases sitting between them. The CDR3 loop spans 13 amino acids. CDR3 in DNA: TGTGCCAGCAGCTTACTCATGGGGGATGAGCAGTTCTTC. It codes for CASSLLMGDEQFF.

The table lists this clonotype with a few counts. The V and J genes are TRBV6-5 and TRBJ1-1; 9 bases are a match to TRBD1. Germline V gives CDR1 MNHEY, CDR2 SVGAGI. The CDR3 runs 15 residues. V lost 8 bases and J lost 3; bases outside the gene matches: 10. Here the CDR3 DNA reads TGTGCCAGCTCTTCGACAGGGGGAAAGTACACTGAAGCTTTCTTT. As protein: CASSSTGGKYTEAFF.

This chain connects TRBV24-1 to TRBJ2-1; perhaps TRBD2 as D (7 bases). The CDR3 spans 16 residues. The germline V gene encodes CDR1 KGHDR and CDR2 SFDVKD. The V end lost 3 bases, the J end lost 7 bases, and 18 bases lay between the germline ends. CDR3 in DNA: TGTGCCACCAGTGATCTGGGGACGGGGGGCAGGAATGAGCAGTTCTTC. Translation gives CATSDLGTGGRNEQFF.

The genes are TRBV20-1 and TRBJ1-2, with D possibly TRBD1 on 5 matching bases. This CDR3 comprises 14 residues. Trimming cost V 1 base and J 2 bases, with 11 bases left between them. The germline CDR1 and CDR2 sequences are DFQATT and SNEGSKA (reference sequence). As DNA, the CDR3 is TGCAGTGCTAGAGCCGCGGCAGGGAACTATGGCTACACCTTC. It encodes CSARAAAGNYGYTF.

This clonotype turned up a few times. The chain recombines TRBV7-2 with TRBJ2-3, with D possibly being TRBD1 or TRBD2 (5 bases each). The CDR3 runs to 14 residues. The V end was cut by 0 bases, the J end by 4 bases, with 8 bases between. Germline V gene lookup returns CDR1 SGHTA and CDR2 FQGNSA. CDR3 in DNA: TGTGCCAGCAGCTTAGCTCGGGGCGCAGATACGCAGTATTTT. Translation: CASSLARGADTQYF.

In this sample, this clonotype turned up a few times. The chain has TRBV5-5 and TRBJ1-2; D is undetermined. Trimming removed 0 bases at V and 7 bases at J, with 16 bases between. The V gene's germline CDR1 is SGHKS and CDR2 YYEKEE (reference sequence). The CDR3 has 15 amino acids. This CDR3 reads CASSLAYLGGGGYTF. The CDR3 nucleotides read TGTGCCAGCAGCTTGGCGTATCTGGGAGGAGGTGGCTACACCTTC. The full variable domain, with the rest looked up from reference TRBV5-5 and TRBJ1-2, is DAGVTQSPTHLIKTRGQQVTLRCSPISGHKSVSWYQQVLGQGPQFIFQYYEKEERGRGNFPDRFSARQFPNYSSELNVNALLLGDSALYLCASSLAYLGGGGYTFGSGTRLTVV.

The CDR3 loop reads CASSYMPPEAFF. The CDR3, as DNA: TGTGCCAGCAGTTACATGCCGCCTGAAGCTTTCTTT. The chain recombines TRBV6-5 with TRBJ1-1, with D unclear. V dropped 2 bases and J dropped 6 bases, with 7 bases sitting between them. The V gene's germline CDR1 is MNHEY and CDR2 SVGAGI. This CDR3 comprises 12 residues.

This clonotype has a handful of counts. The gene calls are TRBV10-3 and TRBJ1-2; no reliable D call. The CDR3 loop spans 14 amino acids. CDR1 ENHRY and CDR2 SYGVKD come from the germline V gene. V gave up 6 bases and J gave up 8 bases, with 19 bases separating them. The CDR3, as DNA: TGTGCCATCAGGAACAAGCAGGATGCTTGGGGCTACACCTTC. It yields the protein CAIRNKQDAWGYTF.